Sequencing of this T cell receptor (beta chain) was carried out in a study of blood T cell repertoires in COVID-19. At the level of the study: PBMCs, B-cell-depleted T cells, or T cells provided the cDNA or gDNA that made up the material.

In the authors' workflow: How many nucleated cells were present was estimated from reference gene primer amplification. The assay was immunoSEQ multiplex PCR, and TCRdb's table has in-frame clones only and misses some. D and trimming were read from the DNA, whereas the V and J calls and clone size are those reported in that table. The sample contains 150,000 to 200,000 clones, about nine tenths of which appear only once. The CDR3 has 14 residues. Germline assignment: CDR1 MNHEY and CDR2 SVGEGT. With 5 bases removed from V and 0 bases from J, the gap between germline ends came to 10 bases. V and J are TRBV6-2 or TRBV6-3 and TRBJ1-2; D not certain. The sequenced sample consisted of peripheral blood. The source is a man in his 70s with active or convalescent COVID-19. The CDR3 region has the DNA TGTGCCAGCAGTCTACCCCGAACTAACTATGGCTACACCTTC. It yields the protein CASSLPRTNYGYTF.